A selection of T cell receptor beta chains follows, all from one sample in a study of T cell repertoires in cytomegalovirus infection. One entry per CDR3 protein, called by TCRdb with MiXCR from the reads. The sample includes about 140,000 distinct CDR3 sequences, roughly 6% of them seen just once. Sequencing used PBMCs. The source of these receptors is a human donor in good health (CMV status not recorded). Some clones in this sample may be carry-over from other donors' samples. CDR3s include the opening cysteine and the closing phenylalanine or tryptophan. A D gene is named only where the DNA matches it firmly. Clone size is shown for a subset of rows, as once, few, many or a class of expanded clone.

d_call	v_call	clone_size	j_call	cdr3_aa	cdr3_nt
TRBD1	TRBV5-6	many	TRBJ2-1	CASSRTGGTTNEQFF	TGTGCCAGCAGCCGGACAGGGGGAACTACAAATGAGCAGTTCTTC
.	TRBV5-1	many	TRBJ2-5	CASSSGFGVQETQYF	TGCGCCAGCAGCTCCGGGTTCGGCGTCCAAGAGACCCAGTACTTC
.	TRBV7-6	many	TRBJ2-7	CASSANSYEQYF	TGTGCCAGCAGCGCCAACTCCTACGAGCAGTACTTC
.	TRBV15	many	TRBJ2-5	CATSSSQVETQYF	TGTGCCACCAGCAGTAGTCAGGTCGAGACCCAGTACTTC
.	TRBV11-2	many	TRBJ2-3	CASSFERTTDTQYF	TGTGCCAGCAGCTTCGAACGGACCACAGATACGCAGTATTTT
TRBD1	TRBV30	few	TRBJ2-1	CAWSRTGVNEQFF	TGTGCCTGGAGCCGGACAGGGGTGAATGAGCAGTTCTTC
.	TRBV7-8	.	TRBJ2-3	CASSIPTRLDTQYF	TGTGCCAGCAGCATACCTACAAGATTGGATACGCAGTATTTT
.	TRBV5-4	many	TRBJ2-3	CASTTGSPSSTDTQYF	TGTGCCAGCACCACCGGGAGCCCATCGAGCACAGATACGCAGTATTTT
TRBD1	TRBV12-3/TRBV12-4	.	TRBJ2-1	CASSSDRAPYNEQFF	TGTGCCAGCAGTTCGGACAGGGCTCCCTACAATGAGCAGTTCTTC
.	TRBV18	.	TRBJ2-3	CASSPLGSSTDTQYF	TGTGCCAGCTCACCATTAGGATCTAGCACAGATACGCAGTATTTT
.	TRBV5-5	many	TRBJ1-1	CASTRGWAEGTEAFF	TGTGCCAGCACCCGGGGGTGGGCGGAGGGCACTGAAGCTTTCTTT
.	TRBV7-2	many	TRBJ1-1	CASSLVVWGAVTEAFF	TGTGCCAGCAGCTTAGTGGTCTGGGGCGCGGTCACTGAAGCTTTCTTT
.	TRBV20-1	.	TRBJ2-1	CSASILKPIYNEQFF	TGCAGTGCTAGTATCCTTAAACCGATCTACAATGAGCAGTTCTTC
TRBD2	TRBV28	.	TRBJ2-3	CAVLGGARDTQYF	TGTGCCGTTCTCGGGGGGGCCCGGGATACGCAGTATTTT
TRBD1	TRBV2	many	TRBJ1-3	CASSRTGAGNTIYF	TGTGCCAGCAGTCGGACAGGGGCTGGAAACACCATATATTTT
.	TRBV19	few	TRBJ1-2	CASSIFGQRGVGYTF	TGTGCCAGTAGTATATTCGGACAGCGAGGGGTTGGCTACACCTTC
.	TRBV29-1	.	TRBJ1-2	CSVDPGVVTNYGYTF	TGCAGCGTTGACCCCGGGGTAGTTACTAACTATGGCTACACCTTC
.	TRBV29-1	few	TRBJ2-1	CSVVVAGAGEQFF	TGCAGCGTTGTAGTAGCAGGGGCCGGTGAGCAGTTCTTC
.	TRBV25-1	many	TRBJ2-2	CASSAGNWDTGELFF	TGTGCCAGCAGTGCAGGAAACTGGGACACCGGGGAGCTGTTTTTT
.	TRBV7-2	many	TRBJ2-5	CASSLLVLEETQYF	TGTGCCAGCAGCTTACTCGTACTAGAAGAGACCCAGTACTTC
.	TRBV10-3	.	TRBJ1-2	CASRLSFGQYDGYTF	TGTGCCTCTCGGTTGTCTTTTGGACAGTATGATGGCTACACCTTC
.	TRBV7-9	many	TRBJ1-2	CASSSLVGGSYFF	TGTGCCAGCAGCTCCCTGGTTGGGGGATCCTACTTCTTC
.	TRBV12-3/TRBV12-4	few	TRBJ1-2	CASRGPPGDGYTF	TGTGCCAGCAGGGGACCGCCCGGGGATGGCTACACCTTC
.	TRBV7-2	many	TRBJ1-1	CASSPPTGKAEAFF	TGTGCCAGCAGCCCCCCGACTGGGAAGGCTGAAGCTTTCTTT
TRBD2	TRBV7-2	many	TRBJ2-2	CASSSPSGGAQNTGELFF	TGTGCCAGCAGCTCCCCGTCGGGGGGGGCCCAGAACACCGGGGAGCTGTTTTTT
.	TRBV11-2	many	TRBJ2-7	CASSLSSAAMGQYF	TGTGCCAGCAGCTTAAGCTCGGCGGCTATGGGGCAGTACTTC
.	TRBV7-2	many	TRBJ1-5	CASSQGTGNQPQHF	TGTGCCAGCAGTCAGGGGACGGGCAATCAGCCCCAGCATTTT
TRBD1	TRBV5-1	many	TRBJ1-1	CASSNRDRSQNTEAFF	TGCGCCAGCAGCAACCGGGACAGATCACAGAACACTGAAGCTTTCTTT
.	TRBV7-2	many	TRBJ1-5	CASSPHEASGIYSNQPQHF	TGTGCCAGCAGCCCCCACGAAGCCTCGGGGATATATAGCAATCAGCCCCAGCATTTT
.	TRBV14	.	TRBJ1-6	CASSQNSYNSPLHF	TGTGCCAGCAGCCAAAACAGTTATAATTCACCCCTCCACTTT
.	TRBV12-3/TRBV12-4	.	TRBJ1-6	CASRRRGAYNSPLHF	TGTGCCAGCAGACGGCGGGGGGCCTATAATTCACCCCTCCACTTT
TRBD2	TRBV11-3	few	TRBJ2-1	CASSTDGGGGRSDEQFF	TGTGCCAGCAGCACCGATGGCGGGGGGGGCCGCAGTGATGAGCAGTTCTTC
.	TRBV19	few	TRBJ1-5	CASSISSGPGNQPQHF	TGTGCCAGCAGTATCTCCAGCGGGCCGGGGAATCAGCCCCAGCATTTT
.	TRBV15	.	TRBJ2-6	CATSTLTVSGANVLTF	TGTGCCACCAGCACCCTGACAGTTTCTGGGGCCAACGTCCTGACTTTC
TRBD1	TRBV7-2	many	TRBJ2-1	CASATPNRGSIF	TGTGCCAGCGCAACACCAAACAGGGGTTCGATCTTC
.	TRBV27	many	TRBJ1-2	CASSPSGRGDLYGYTF	TGTGCCAGCAGTCCCTCGGGCAGGGGAGACCTCTATGGCTACACCTTC
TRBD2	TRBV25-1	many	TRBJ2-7	CASLRGDFLSRSSYEQYF	TGTGCCAGCCTTCGGGGGGACTTCCTAAGCCGTAGCTCCTACGAGCAGTACTTC
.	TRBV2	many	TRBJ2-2	CASEPRRGNTGELFF	TGTGCCAGCGAACCCCGCAGGGGCAACACCGGGGAGCTGTTTTTT
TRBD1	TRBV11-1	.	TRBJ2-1	CASSADGQGHNEQFF	TGTGCCAGCAGCGCAGACGGACAGGGACACAATGAGCAGTTCTTC
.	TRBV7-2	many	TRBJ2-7	CASSGDYEQYF	TGTGCCAGCAGCGGGGACTACGAGCAGTACTTC
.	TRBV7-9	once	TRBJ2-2	CASSAYSPGELFF	TGTGCCAGCAGCGCCTATAGTCCCGGGGAGCTGTTTTTT
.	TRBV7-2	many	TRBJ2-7	CASSLDGRGSSYEQYF	TGTGCCAGCAGCTTAGATGGTCGGGGAAGCTCCTACGAGCAGTACTTC
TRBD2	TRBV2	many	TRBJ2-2	CASSARTRPHTGELFF	TGTGCCAGCAGTGCGCGGACTAGACCACATACCGGGGAGCTGTTTTTT
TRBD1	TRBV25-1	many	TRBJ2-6	CASSESGTGDISGANVLTF	TGTGCCAGCAGTGAATCTGGGACAGGGGATATTTCTGGGGCCAACGTCCTGACTTTC
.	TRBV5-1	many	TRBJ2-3	CASRSERITDTQYF	TGCGCCAGCAGATCGGAGCGTATCACAGATACGCAGTATTTT